The clone carrying this T cell receptor beta chain was found a few times. Its matching antigen is unknown. The data originate from a study of beta chain features in type 1 diabetes. General observations from the study: Whether HLA type influences TCRB rearrangement remained unresolved here. Among all four CD4+ subsets, Type 1 diabetes patients had TCRB CDR3s that were moderately but significantly shorter.

V was trimmed by 3 bases and J by 2 bases, leaving 12 bases between them. Germline CDR1 reads SGHRS; CDR2 reads YFSETQ. The CDR3 consists of 14 residues. Of the isolated RNA, all was reverse transcribed, and so the sequenced material was expressed TCRB transcripts. Assay used: immunoSEQ multiplex PCR; TCRdb lists only in-frame clones, some missing. The table records about 400,000 clones, around 12% of them present only once. The sample comprised naive CD4+ T cells from blood. This TCR was recovered from a woman aged 18-29 years with type 1 diabetes. The chain employs TRBV5-1 and TRBJ2-7; D perhaps matches TRBD2 (7 bases). CDR3 sequence: CASSYGGPTYEQYF. The CDR3 DNA sequence: TGCGCCAGCAGCTACGGGGGGCCGACCTACGAGCAGTACTTC.